Below, 28 T cell receptor beta chains from the same sample are listed, as sequenced in a study of brain metastases from non-small cell lung cancer. Produced via immunoSEQ multiplex PCR; TCRdb's table is partial and in-frame only. The sample consists of more than 950 clones, under 90% of them appearing once. The sequenced sample was tumor-adjacent normal tissue. The receptors were sampled from a donor aged 40 or older with non-small cell lung cancer.

As concerns this clone: At the DNA level, this CDR3 is encoded by other sequences in the same sample as well. The V and J genes are TRBV6-1 and TRBJ2-3, with TRBD2 identical over 13 bases. The V and J ends lost 2 bases and 4 bases, in that order; junction bases with no gene match: 0. This CDR3 is 15 amino acids long. Per germline, CDR1 MNHNS and CDR2 SASEGT. CDR3 in amino acids: CASSETSGGADTQYF. CDR3 in DNA: TGTGCCAGCAGTGAAACTAGCGGGGGGGCAGATACGCAGTATTTT.

This sequence joins TRBV10-2 and TRBJ1-1, with D unclear. Trimming took off 1 base at V and 4 bases at J, with 13 bases between the two ends. CDR1 and CDR2 from the germline V gene are WSHSY and SAAADI. CDR3 size: 15 residues. The CDR3, as DNA: TGCGCCAGCAGTGAGTGGTCCACCTTAGGCACTGAAGCTTTCTTT. As protein: CASSEWSTLGTEAFF.

There are a few counts of this clone. The chain recombines TRBV7-8 with TRBJ1-5, with no clear D. The V gene lost 4 bases and the J gene lost 1 base, with 8 bases spanning the gap. CDR3 length equals 14 residues. Germline-derived CDR1 and CDR2 are SGHVS and FQNEAQ. CDR3 in DNA: TGTGCCAGCAGCTCAGAAGCGAGCAATCAGCCCCAGCATTTT. Amino acids: CASSSEASNQPQHF. Using reference TRBV7-8 and TRBJ1-5 for the parts outside the CDR3, the full variable domain is GAGVSQSPRYKVAKRGQDVALRCDPISGHVSLFWYQQALGQGPEFLTYFQNEAQLDKSGLPSDRFFAERPEGSVSTLKIQRTQQEDSAVYLCASSSEASNQPQHFGDGTRLSIL.

V is TRBV6-6 and J is TRBJ1-1; D is uncertain. V was clipped by 1 base and J by 5 bases, with 5 bases between them. This CDR3 is 12 amino acids long. Germline loops: CDR1 MNHNY, CDR2 SVGAGI (reference sequence). CDR3 in DNA: TGTGCCAGCAGTTACTTTCAAACTGAAGCTTTCTTT. As protein: CASSYFQTEAFF.

The chain recombines TRBV3-1 (or the pseudogene TRBV3-2) with TRBJ2-1, with TRBD2 matching over 7 bases. Trimming took 6 bases from V and 0 from J; bases not matched to a gene: 8. CDR3 length: 16 amino acids. In germline, CDR1 is LGHDT, CDR2 YNNKEL (reference sequence). CDR3 sequence (DNA): TGTGCCAGCAGTCGCTCACGGGGGGACTCCTACAATGAGCAGTTCTTC. Residues: CASSRSRGDSYNEQFF.

V is TRBV28 and J is TRBJ2-7, with a possible D match to TRBD2 (6 bases). The CDR3 is made up of 16 amino acids. Trimming removed 3 bases from V and 5 bases from J, with 20 bases in between. Germline assignment: CDR1 MDHEN and CDR2 SYDVKM. For the CDR3, the DNA is TGTGCCAGCAGTTTGCCCCTAGACGGGAGTATCCACGAGCAGTACTTC. Its protein is CASSLPLDGSIHEQYF.

As to this clone: The junction departs from the called germline gene at one end, perhaps through a read error. The gene calls are TRBV10-3 and TRBJ1-2; D perhaps matches TRBD1 (6 bases). Germline lookup yields CDR1 ENHRY and CDR2 SYGVKD. The CDR3 totals 13 residues. The CDR3 loop reads CAISVQGRYGYTF. For the CDR3, the DNA is TGTGCCATCAGTGTACAGGGCCGCTATGGCTACACTTTC.

The table lists this clone with a count of one. The chain uses TRBV4-1 and TRBJ2-1; 13 bases are a match to TRBD2. The V segment lost 4 bases and the J segment 5 bases; nucleotides outside the gene matches: 5. The CDR3 totals 16 residues. Germline CDR1 and CDR2: MGHRA and YSYEKL. The CDR3 DNA reads as TGCGCCAGCAGCCTCCGGACTAGCGGGAGTAACAATGAGCAGTTCTTC. Its translation is CASSLRTSGSNNEQFF.

The genes are TRBV5-1 and TRBJ1-1, with 10 bases that match TRBD1. CDR3 length: 13 amino acids. CDR1 is SGHRS, CDR2 YFSETQ, per germline. V was clipped by 5 bases and J by 5 bases; unmatched bases: 3. CDR3 region: CASSRTGGTEAFF. Here the CDR3 DNA reads TGCGCCAGCAGTCGGACAGGGGGGACTGAAGCTTTCTTT.

V usage is TRBV7-9 and J usage is TRBJ1-1; 8 bases fit TRBD1. V lost 4 bases to trimming and J lost 1 base; unmatched junction nucleotides: 5. This CDR3 is 15 amino acids long. Germline V gene lookup returns CDR1 SEHNR and CDR2 FQNEAQ (reference sequence). The CDR3 nucleotides are TGTGCCAGCAGCTCCTCAGGACAGGGGAACACTGAAGCTTTCTTT. Translating it yields CASSSSGQGNTEAFF. Drawing the rest from reference TRBV7-9 and TRBJ1-1, the complete variable domain is DTGVSQNPRHKITKRGQNVTFRCDPISEHNRLYWYRQTLGQGPEFLTYFQNEAQLEKSRLLSDRFSAERPKGSFSTLEIQRTEQGDSAMYLCASSSSGQGNTEAFFGQGTRLTVV.

The rearrangement links TRBV6-1 to TRBJ2-5, with D perhaps TRBD2 (5 bases). The CDR3 length is 15 residues. Trimming took off 3 bases at V and 1 base at J, with 12 bases between the two ends. CDR1 and CDR2 from the germline V gene are MNHNS and SASEGT. This chain's CDR3 is CASSDQGGTQETQYF. In DNA, the CDR3 is TGTGCCAGCAGTGATCAAGGAGGAACCCAAGAGACCCAGTACTTC.

A word on this clone: The junction departs from germline at one end; a sequencing error may be responsible. The chain carries TRBV7-9 and TRBJ2-1, with D perhaps matching TRBD2 (6 bases). Germline V lookup: CDR1 SEHNR, CDR2 FQNEAQ (reference sequence). This CDR3 is built from 16 residues. In nucleotides, the CDR3 is TGTGCCAACAGCTCACGGGACGGGCGGGGCTACAATGAGCAGTTCTTC. Protein product: CANSSRDGRGYNEQFF.

V usage is TRBV6-2 or TRBV6-3 and J usage is TRBJ2-2; D is uncertain. This CDR3 spans 15 amino acids. V shed 0 bases and J shed 3 bases, with 8 bases lying between them. Germline V gives CDR1 MNHEY, CDR2 SVGEGT. CDR3 protein: CASSYSNHDTGELFF. CDR3 DNA sequence: TGTGCCAGCAGTTACTCGAACCACGACACCGGGGAGCTGTTTTTT.

V usage is TRBV2 and J usage is TRBJ1-4; D gene uncertain. Germline lookup yields CDR1 SNHLY and CDR2 FYNNEI. Trimming cost V 3 bases and J 7 bases, with 12 bases left between them. This CDR3 has 14 residues. The CDR3 DNA follows: TGTGCCAGCAGTGAGCCAGCTTTAGGTGAAAAACTGTTTTTT. Protein product: CASSEPALGEKLFF. Supplemented by reference TRBV2 and TRBJ1-4, the full variable domain reads EPEVTQTPSHQVTQMGQEVILRCVPISNHLYFYWYRQILGQKVEFLVSFYNNEISEKSEIFDDQFSVERPDGSNFTLKIRSTKLEDSAMYFCASSEPALGEKLFFGSGTQLSVL.

The chain combines TRBV19 with TRBJ1-1; D uncertain. This CDR3 region has 13 residues. The V gene's germline CDR1 is LNHDA and CDR2 SQIVND (reference sequence). V shed 7 bases and J shed 2 bases, with 11 bases lying between them. In nucleotides, the CDR3 is TGTGCCAGTACCCTTGAGGAAAACACTGAAGCTTTCTTT. This encodes CASTLEENTEAFF.

The chain's CDR3 is CASSLGSGRITYNEQFF. In nucleotides, the CDR3 is TGTGCCAGCAGCTTAGGGAGCGGGAGAATCACCTACAATGAGCAGTTCTTC. The rearrangement uses TRBV7-2 and TRBJ2-1; TRBD2 aligns across 8 bases. The CDR3 consists of 17 residues. The germline CDR1 and CDR2 sequences are SGHTA and FQGNSA. The V gene end was trimmed by 1 base and the J gene end by 2 bases; junction bases not matched to a gene: 7.

This chain uses TRBV18 with TRBJ1-3; tentative D call: TRBD1 (6 bases). The CDR3 totals 16 residues. Germline-derived CDR1 and CDR2 are KGHSH and LQKENI. V lost 3 bases and J lost 0, with 12 bases in between. The CDR3 protein is CASSPKQGNSGNTIYF. In nucleotides, the CDR3 is TGTGCCAGCTCACCCAAACAGGGAAACTCTGGAAACACCATATATTTT.

Comments on this clone: At one boundary the junction diverges from the germline segment, which might be a read error. The gene calls are TRBV27 and TRBJ2-2; tentative D call: TRBD1 (6 bases). The germline V gene has CDR1 MNHEY and CDR2 SMNVEV (reference sequence). The CDR3 has 13 amino acids. CDR3 DNA: TGTGCCAGCCAAGGGGGTGACACTGGGGAGCTGTTTTTT. This encodes CASQGGDTGELFF.

The chain joins TRBV2 to TRBJ2-1, with TRBD2 as a possible D gene (5 bases). The CDR3 totals 15 residues. Germline V CDR1 and CDR2: SNHLY, FYNNEI. Trimming removed 10 bases at V and 0 bases at J, with 16 bases between. The CDR3, as DNA: TGTGCCAACCAAGGGATAGGGAGCTCCTACAATGAGCAGTTCTTC. Amino acids: CANQGIGSSYNEQFF.

The chain is built from TRBV4-1 and TRBJ2-1; D is unresolved. This CDR3 region has 14 residues. Germline CDR1 is MGHRA and CDR2 is YSYEKL. The ends were cut back, 2 bases at V and 7 bases at J, with 12 bases in the middle. CDR3 residues: CASSQWGTMNEQFF. DNA for the CDR3: TGCGCCAGCAGCCAATGGGGTACAATGAATGAGCAGTTCTTC.

The gene calls are TRBV25-1 and TRBJ1-1; no definite D call. The germline gives CDR1 MGHDK, CDR2 SYGVNS. The V and J ends lost 6 bases and 2 bases respectively, with 13 bases between them. The length of the CDR3 is 14 residues. This CDR3 reads CASSDISGNTEAFF. CDR3 nucleotide sequence: TGTGCCAGCAGCGACATCTCAGGTAACACTGAAGCTTTCTTT.

The V call is TRBV18, the J call TRBJ1-2, with D unclear. CDR1 is KGHSH and CDR2 is LQKENI in the germline V gene. Trimming shortened V by 6 bases and J by 4 bases, and 12 bases separated the two germline ends. This CDR3 spans 13 amino acids. Written as DNA, the CDR3 is TGTGCCAGCTCCCCCGACGGGGTCTATGGCTACACCTTC. This codes for CASSPDGVYGYTF.

The rearrangement joins TRBV2 to TRBJ1-4; no firm D call. Germline CDR1 SNHLY, CDR2 FYNNEI. The CDR3 contains 13 residues. Trimming removed 4 bases at V and 7 bases at J, with 10 bases between. DNA for the CDR3: TGTGCCAGCAGTGCAGAGGGCGCTGAAAAACTGTTTTTT. Its protein product is CASSAEGAEKLFF. The variable domain in full, with the rest retrieved from reference TRBV2 and TRBJ1-4, is EPEVTQTPSHQVTQMGQEVILRCVPISNHLYFYWYRQILGQKVEFLVSFYNNEISEKSEIFDDQFSVERPDGSNFTLKIRSTKLEDSAMYFCASSAEGAEKLFFGSGTQLSVL.

The genes are TRBV27 and TRBJ2-6; TRBD1 is a possible D gene (6 bases). CDR1 is MNHEY and CDR2 is SMNVEV in the germline V gene (reference sequence). The CDR3 is 17 amino acids. V lost 8 bases and J 0 bases, leaving 17 bases between the germline ends. The CDR3 loop reads CASPRTVPYSGANVLTF. CDR3 sequence (DNA): TGTGCCAGCCCTCGGACAGTTCCATACTCTGGGGCCAACGTCCTGACTTTC.

The chain's CDR3 is CASSLGTYEQYF. Written as DNA, the CDR3 is TGTGCCAGCAGCTTAGGAACCTACGAGCAGTACTTC. V is TRBV7-8 and J is TRBJ2-7; D gene ambiguous. CDR1 is SGHVS and CDR2 is FQNEAQ in the germline V gene. The V and J ends lost 1 base and 2 bases respectively, with 3 bases between them. The CDR3 length is 12 residues.

V gene TRBV28 combines with J gene TRBJ1-1; the match to TRBD1 covers 8 bases. The CDR3 has 15 amino acids. Per germline, CDR1 MDHEN and CDR2 SYDVKM. V trimming: 6 bases; J trimming: 2 bases; junction bases outside the gene matches: 8. In nucleotides, the CDR3 is TGTGCCAGCAGACCCGCCGGGACAGGTAACACTGAAGCTTTCTTT. It codes for CASRPAGTGNTEAFF. The full variable domain, with the rest looked up from reference TRBV28 and TRBJ1-1, is DVKVTQSSRYLVKRTGEKVFLECVQDMDHENMFWYRQDPGLGLRLIYFSYDVKMKEKGDIPEGYSVSREKKERFSLILESASTNQTSMYLCASRPAGTGNTEAFFGQGTRLTVV.

The CDR3 here is CASSLQRLGETQYF. In nucleotides, the CDR3 is TGTGCCAGCAGCCTCCAACGACTAGGAGAGACCCAGTACTTC. This chain uses TRBV7-8 with TRBJ2-5; D is perhaps TRBD2 (6 bases). This CDR3 region has 14 residues. The germline V and J ends were trimmed by 5 bases and 4 bases, with 14 bases remaining between them. Germline lookup yields CDR1 SGHVS and CDR2 FQNEAQ.

The chain combines TRBV28 with TRBJ1-1; 7 nucleotides line up with TRBD1. V lost 2 bases and J lost 1; bases outside the gene matches: 1. From germline, CDR1 is MDHEN and CDR2 SYDVKM. The CDR3 spans 14 residues. CDR3 DNA: TGTGCCAGCAGTTTAACAGGGGCGAACACTGAAGCTTTCTTT. This sequence encodes CASSLTGANTEAFF.